These 16 T cell receptor beta chains originate from one sample sequenced in a study of blood T cells in healthy people across ages. For the second PCR, which ran for 7 to 11 cycles, a sample-barcoded 5' primer and a J-beta primer mix were used. A single record per CDR3 protein comes from TCRdb applying MiXCR to the 5' RACE reads. This table holds about 800,000 distinct CDR3 sequences, roughly 60% found once. The specimen sequenced was blood. These receptors originate from a man younger than 40 in good health.

This CDR3 is CASSQESSEAFF. Written as DNA, the CDR3 is TGTGCCAGCAGCCAAGAGAGCAGTGAAGCTTTCTTT. The chain combines TRBV4-2 with TRBJ1-1; D ambiguous. Deletions cut 0 bases from V and 7 bases from J, with 6 bases between. The CDR3 has 12 residues. Germline V lookup: CDR1 LGHNA, CDR2 YNFKEQ.

This clonotype was detected a few times. This rearrangement joins TRBV20-1 to TRBJ2-7; perhaps TRBD1 as D (7 bases). The germline V and J ends were trimmed by 7 bases and 3 bases, with 16 bases remaining between them. The germline gives CDR1 DFQATT, CDR2 SNEGSKA (reference sequence). The CDR3 is 13 amino acids. CDR3 nucleotide sequence: TGCAGTGGAGAACCCCAGGGGGGCTACGAGCAGTACTTC. Amino acids: CSGEPQGGYEQYF.

The chain couples TRBV20-1 to TRBJ2-4; the match to TRBD2 covers 7 bases. The J call may be in error: the DNA end matches TRBJ2-7 better. CDR3 length: 12 residues. Germline values: CDR1 DFQATT, CDR2 SNEGSKA (reference sequence). The CDR3 DNA reads TGCAGTGCTTGGGGGGGGATCTACGAGCAGTACTTC. It yields the protein CSAWGGIYEQYF.

V is TRBV6-1 and J is TRBJ1-6; 7 bases fit TRBD1. J was trimmed by 0 bases and V by 5 bases; bases with no gene match: 10. The CDR3 spans 18 residues. Germline V gene lookup returns CDR1 MNHNS and CDR2 SASEGT. The CDR3 region is CASSPAGQHSSYNSPLHF. In DNA, the CDR3 is TGTGCCAGCAGTCCCGCGGGACAGCACAGCTCCTATAATTCACCCCTCCACTTT.

V and J are TRBV20-1 and TRBJ2-6; D remains unclear. The CDR3 is 17 residues long. The V end lost 0 bases, the J end lost 2 bases, and 14 bases lay between the germline ends. Germline CDR1 reads DFQATT; CDR2 reads SNEGSKA (reference sequence). CDR3 amino acids: CSARDGQVVAGANVLTF. The CDR3 DNA is TGCAGTGCTAGAGATGGGCAGGTGGTCGCTGGGGCCAACGTCCTGACTTTC.

This clonotype was picked up a small number of times. V and J are TRBV11-2 and TRBJ2-4; TRBD1 might be the D (5 bases). This CDR3 spans 13 amino acids. Germline CDR1 and CDR2: SGHAT and FQNNGV. V shed 2 bases and J shed 3 bases, with 5 bases lying between them. The CDR3 reads CASSLQGKNIQYF. For the CDR3, the DNA is TGTGCCAGCAGCTTACAGGGCAAAAACATTCAGTACTTC.

In its sample, this clonotype was seen a few times. V gene TRBV29-1 combines with J gene TRBJ1-4; D may be TRBD1 (6 bases). This CDR3 comprises 12 residues. Germline V CDR1 and CDR2: SQVTM, ANQGSEA. Trimming pared 4 bases from V and 10 bases from J, leaving 13 bases between. The CDR3: CSVAKGGGKLFF. The CDR3 DNA follows: TGCAGCGTTGCAAAGGGAGGGGGAAAACTGTTTTTT. The full variable domain, with the rest looked up from reference TRBV29-1 and TRBJ1-4, is SAVISQKPSRDICQRGTSLTIQCQVDSQVTMMFWYRQQPGQSLTLIATANQGSEATYESGFVIDKFPISRPNLTFSTLTVSNMSPEDSSIYLCSVAKGGGKLFFGSGTQLSVL.

This clonotype has just a few counts. The rearrangement uses TRBV4-2 and TRBJ2-3; no reliable D call. CDR1 LGHNA and CDR2 YNFKEQ come from the germline V gene. The V end lost 4 bases, the J end lost 5 bases, and 10 bases lay between the germline ends. The CDR3 has 13 residues. The CDR3 nucleotides are TGTGCCAGCAGCCCGATGTCGGGAGATACGCAGTATTTT. This sequence encodes CASSPMSGDTQYF.

This chain uses TRBV7-9 with TRBJ1-4, with D unclear. The CDR3 length is 13 residues. Germline V CDR1 and CDR2: SEHNR, FQNEAQ (reference sequence). V dropped 1 base and J dropped 8 bases, with 8 bases sitting between them. This chain's CDR3 is CASSLVEGEKLFF. CDR3 sequence (DNA): TGTGCCAGCAGCTTAGTAGAGGGAGAAAAACTGTTTTTT.

The table lists this clonotype with a few counts. This chain uses TRBV5-1 with TRBJ2-5; D gene unclear. The J call may be wrong; the DNA end is better matched by TRBJ2-7. CDR3 size: 14 residues. Germline assignment: CDR1 SGHRS and CDR2 YFSETQ. The DNA of the CDR3 is TGCGCCAGCAGCGCCTCCGGCCAGAACTACGAGCAGTACTTC. It is translated as CASSASGQNYEQYF.

The rearrangement links TRBV20-1 to TRBJ1-5; D perhaps matches TRBD1 (6 bases). CDR3 length: 13 residues. Germline lookup yields CDR1 DFQATT and CDR2 SNEGSKA (reference sequence). V gave up 3 bases and J gave up 4 bases, with 10 bases separating them. DNA of the CDR3: TGCAGTGCTAGGATTACAGGGAATCAGCCCCAGCATTTT. Translated, it gives CSARITGNQPQHF.

This clonotype was detected many times. The V and J genes are TRBV5-5 and TRBJ1-5, with D uncertain. There are 13 residues in the CDR3. The V end was cut by 4 bases, the J end by 5 bases, with 10 bases between. Germline V gene sequence: CDR1 SGHKS, CDR2 YYEKEE (reference sequence). This chain's CDR3 is CASSPALDQPQHF. The CDR3 nucleotides read TGTGCCAGCAGCCCCGCCCTCGATCAGCCCCAGCATTTT. The full variable domain, rest sourced from reference TRBV5-5 and TRBJ1-5, is DAGVTQSPTHLIKTRGQQVTLRCSPISGHKSVSWYQQVLGQGPQFIFQYYEKEERGRGNFPDRFSARQFPNYSSELNVNALLLGDSALYLCASSPALDQPQHFGDGTRLSIL.

The chain couples TRBV20-1 to TRBJ1-1; unclear D gene. CDR3 length: 15 amino acids. Between the trimmed V and J ends, which lost 5 bases and 0 bases, there was a span of 16 bases. Germline V gene lookup returns CDR1 DFQATT and CDR2 SNEGSKA (reference sequence). The CDR3 DNA sequence: TGCAGTGCTCCCGATGGTGGGCTAATGAACACTGAAGCTTTCTTT. It codes for CSAPDGGLMNTEAFF.

This chain uses TRBV20-1 with TRBJ1-6; 8 bases map to TRBD1. Looked up from germline, CDR1 is DFQATT and CDR2 is SNEGSKA (reference sequence). With V trimmed by 6 bases and J by 8 bases, 12 bases remained unmatched. The CDR3 is made up of 15 amino acids. This CDR3 is CSAPLTGTGHSPLHF. The CDR3 nucleotides read TGCAGTGCCCCACTAACCGGGACAGGTCATTCACCCCTCCACTTT.

The chain recombines TRBV20-1 with TRBJ2-1, with 8 nucleotides matching TRBD2. V dropped 0 bases and J dropped 7; count of bases not matched to a gene: 5. CDR3 length: 14 residues. CDR1 DFQATT and CDR2 SNEGSKA come from the germline V gene (reference sequence). For the CDR3, the DNA is TGCAGTGCTAGAGATGGTAGCGGGGTAAATGAGCAGTTCTTC. Translating gives CSARDGSGVNEQFF.

The chain recombines TRBV9 with TRBJ1-2; the D is unclear. The length of the CDR3 is 14 residues. V was shortened by 0 bases and J by 7 bases, with 13 bases between the two germline ends. Germline V gene sequence: CDR1 SGDLS, CDR2 YYNGEE. In nucleotides, the CDR3 is TGTGCCAGCAGCGTAGAGGACGGGGTCGGTGGCTACACCTTC. Residues: CASSVEDGVGGYTF.